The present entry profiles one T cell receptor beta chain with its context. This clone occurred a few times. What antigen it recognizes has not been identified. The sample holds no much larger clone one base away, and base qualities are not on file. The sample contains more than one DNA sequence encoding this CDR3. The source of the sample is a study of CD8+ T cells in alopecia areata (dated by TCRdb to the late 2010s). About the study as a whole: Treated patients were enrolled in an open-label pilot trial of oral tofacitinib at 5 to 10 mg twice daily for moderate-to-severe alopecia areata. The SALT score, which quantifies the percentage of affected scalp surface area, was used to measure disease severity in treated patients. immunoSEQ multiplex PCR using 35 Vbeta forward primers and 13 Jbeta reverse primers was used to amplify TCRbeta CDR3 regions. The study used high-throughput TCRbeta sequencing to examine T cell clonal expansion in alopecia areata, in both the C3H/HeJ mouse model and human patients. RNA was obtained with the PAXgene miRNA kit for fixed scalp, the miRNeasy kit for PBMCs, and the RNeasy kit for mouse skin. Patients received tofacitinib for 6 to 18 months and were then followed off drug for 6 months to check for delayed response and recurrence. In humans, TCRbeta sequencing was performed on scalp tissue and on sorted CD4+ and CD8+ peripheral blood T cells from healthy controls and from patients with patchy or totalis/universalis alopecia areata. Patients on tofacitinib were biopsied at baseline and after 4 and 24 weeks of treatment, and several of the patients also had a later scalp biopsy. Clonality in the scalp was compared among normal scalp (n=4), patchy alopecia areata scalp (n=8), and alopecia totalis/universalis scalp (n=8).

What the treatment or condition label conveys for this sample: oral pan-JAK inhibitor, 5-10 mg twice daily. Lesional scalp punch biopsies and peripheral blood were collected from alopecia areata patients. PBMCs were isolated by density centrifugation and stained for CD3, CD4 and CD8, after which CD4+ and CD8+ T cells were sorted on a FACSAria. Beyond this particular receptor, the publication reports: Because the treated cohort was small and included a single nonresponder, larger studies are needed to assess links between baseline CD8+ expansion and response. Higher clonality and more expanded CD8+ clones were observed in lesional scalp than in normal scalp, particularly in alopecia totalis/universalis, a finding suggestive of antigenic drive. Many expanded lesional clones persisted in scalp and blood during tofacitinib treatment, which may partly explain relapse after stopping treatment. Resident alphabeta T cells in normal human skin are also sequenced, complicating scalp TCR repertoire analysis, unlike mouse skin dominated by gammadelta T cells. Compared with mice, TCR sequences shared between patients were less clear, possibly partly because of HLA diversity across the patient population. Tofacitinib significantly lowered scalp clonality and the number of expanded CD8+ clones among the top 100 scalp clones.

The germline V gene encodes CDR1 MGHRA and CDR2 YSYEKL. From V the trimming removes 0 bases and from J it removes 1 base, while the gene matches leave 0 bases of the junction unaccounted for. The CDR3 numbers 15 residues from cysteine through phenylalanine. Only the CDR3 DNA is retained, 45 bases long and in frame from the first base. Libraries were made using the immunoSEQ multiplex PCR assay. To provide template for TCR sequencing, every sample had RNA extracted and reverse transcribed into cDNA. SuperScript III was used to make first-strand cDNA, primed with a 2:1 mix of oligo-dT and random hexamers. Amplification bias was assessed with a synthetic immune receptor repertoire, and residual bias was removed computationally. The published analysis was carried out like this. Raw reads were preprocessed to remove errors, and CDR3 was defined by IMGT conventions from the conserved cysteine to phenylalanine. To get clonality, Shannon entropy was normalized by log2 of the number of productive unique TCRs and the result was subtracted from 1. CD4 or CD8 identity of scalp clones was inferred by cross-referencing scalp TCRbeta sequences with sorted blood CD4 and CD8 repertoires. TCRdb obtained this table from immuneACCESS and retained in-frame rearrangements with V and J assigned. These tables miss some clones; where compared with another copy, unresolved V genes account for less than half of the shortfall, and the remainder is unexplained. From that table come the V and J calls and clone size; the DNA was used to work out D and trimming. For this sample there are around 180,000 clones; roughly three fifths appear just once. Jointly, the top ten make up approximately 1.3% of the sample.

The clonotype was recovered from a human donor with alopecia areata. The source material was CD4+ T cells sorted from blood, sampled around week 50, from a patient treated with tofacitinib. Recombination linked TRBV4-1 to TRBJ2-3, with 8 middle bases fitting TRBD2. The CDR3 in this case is CASSQDGGGTDTQYF. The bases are TGCGCCAGCAGCCAAGACGGGGGGGGCACAGATACGCAGTATTTT.